The clone carrying this TCR beta chain was detected many times. Its antigen is still unknown. Construction of the TCR beta libraries employed iRepertoire HTBI primers in conjunction with Arm-PCR of CDR3 regions. Via MiXCR, TCRdb re-called the multiplex PCR reads, giving one row per CDR3 protein. The table has 450,000 to 650,000 distinct CDR3 sequences, 16% seen once. Sample time point: newly diagnosed GD, antithyroid drugs for less than 3 months. Generation of the TCR library employed RNA extracted from PBMCs. The sample belongs to a study of regulatory T cells in long-lasting Graves disease. The CDR3 contains 16 residues. V was clipped by 0 bases and J by 4 bases, with 13 bases between them. The germline V gene has CDR1 MNHNS and CDR2 SASEGT. Study-wide results and caveats: Persistent cases favored TRBV28, TRBJ1-2 and TRBJ2-5. It was peripheral blood alone, not thyroid tissue, that was studied.

Another study also made use of these data, one on T cells in Graves' hyperthyroidism and ophthalmopathy.

The chain has TRBV6-1 and TRBJ1-3; D is unclear. The sample in question was peripheral blood mononuclear cells (PBMCs), obtained at new diagnosis, from a patient treated with antithyroid drugs. The TCR was taken from a woman aged 35-60 years with Graves disease. CDR3 amino acids: CASSEAFGHRGNTIYF. CDR3 sequence (DNA): TGTGCCAGCAGTGAAGCCTTCGGGCACAGAGGAAACACCATATATTTT.